The clone carrying this T cell receptor (beta chain) was recorded at least ten times. Its specificity is not known. MiXCR, applied by TCRdb to the 5' RACE reads, yields one record per CDR3 protein. Among roughly 480,000 distinct CDR3 sequences listed, approximately 25% were seen once. The source of the sample is a study of identical twins. Germline CDR1 and CDR2: ENHRY and SYGVKD. The length of the CDR3 is 13 residues. V was trimmed by 6 bases and J by 8 bases, leaving 16 bases between them. Study-wide findings and caveats: Less excess twin sharing appeared in beta out-of-frame sequences. Within cord blood, abundant beta clonotypes carried fewer insertions, but memory repertoires showed no such trend.

These same data were also listed under a study on T cells expressing NK-cell markers. That work states: These clonotypes also led the CD3+CD56-NKG2C+ fraction in a handful of donors.

The J gene is TRBJ1-2, the V gene TRBV10-3; D ambiguous. This receptor was identified in a woman aged 18-29 years in good health. The sequenced material came from CD4+ T cells sorted from blood. Written as DNA, the CDR3 is TGTGCCATCAGGACGGGTGGCAGCGGAGGCTACACCTTC. Protein: CAIRTGGSGGYTF.